Below, one T cell receptor (beta chain) is given with its context. Its antigen is as yet unknown. This specimen comes from a study of siplizumab effects on memory and regulatory T cells. Study-wide results and limits: The suppressive capacity of proliferating Tregs from siplizumab cultures remained unconfirmed. Roughly 80-97% of proliferating CD4+ or CD8+ clones lacked an assignable naive or memory phenotype.

The CDR3 is 16 amino acids. Germline-derived CDR1 and CDR2 are MGHRA and YSYEKL. V gave up 0 bases and J gave up 5 bases, with 16 bases separating them. The assay was immunoSEQ multiplex PCR, and TCRdb's table has in-frame clones only and misses some. Here the sample spans about 82,000 clones, roughly 86% being singletons. The source is a human donor in good health. The material sequenced was Tregs sorted from blood. The J gene is TRBJ1-2, the V gene TRBV4-1; no clear D gene. The CDR3 coding sequence is TGCGCCAGCAGCCAAGAGTGGCGCTCGGCCGGTTATGGCTACACCTTC. This encodes CASSQEWRSAGYGYTF.